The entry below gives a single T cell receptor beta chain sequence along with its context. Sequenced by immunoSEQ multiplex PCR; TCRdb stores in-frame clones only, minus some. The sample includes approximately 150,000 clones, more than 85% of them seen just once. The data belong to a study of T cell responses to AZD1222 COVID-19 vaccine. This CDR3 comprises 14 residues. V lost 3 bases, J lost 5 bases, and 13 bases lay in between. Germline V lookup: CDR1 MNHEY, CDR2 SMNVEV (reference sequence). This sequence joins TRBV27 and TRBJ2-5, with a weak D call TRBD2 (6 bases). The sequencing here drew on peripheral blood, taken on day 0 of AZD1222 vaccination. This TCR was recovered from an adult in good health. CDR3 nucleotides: TGTGCCAGCAGTTTTACGGGGGTGGAGGAGACCCAGTACTTC. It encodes CASSFTGVEETQYF.